This T cell receptor (beta chain) was identified during a study of T-cell memory formation after mild COVID-19. Study-wide points: Clones from the second wave (peaking day 37) had unconfirmed SARS-CoV-2 specificity. A balance of CD4 and CD8 characterized clones contracting day 15 to 85, whereas later expanders leaned CD4+.

TCRdb reanalysed the 5' RACE reads using MiXCR and keeps one entry per CDR3 protein. This table has 100,000 to 150,000 distinct CDR3 sequences, about 5.9% appearing once. CDR3 length: 16 amino acids. This clonotype turned up a few times. Its antigen is unknown. A junction boundary mismatches the germline segment, possibly from a read error. Sequenced input: PBMCs or a T cell subset sorted from them (not recorded which). The receptor comes from an adult woman who had mild COVID-19 (a few samples of this study predate the infection). Cell type and time point are not known. The chain carries TRBV12-3 or TRBV12-4 and TRBJ2-3; the D gene is possibly TRBD2 (6 bases). CDR3 region: CASSLMAGSRTDTQYF. The CDR3 DNA follows: TGTGCCAGTAGTTTAATGGCGGGGTCCCGCACAGATACGCAGTATTTT.